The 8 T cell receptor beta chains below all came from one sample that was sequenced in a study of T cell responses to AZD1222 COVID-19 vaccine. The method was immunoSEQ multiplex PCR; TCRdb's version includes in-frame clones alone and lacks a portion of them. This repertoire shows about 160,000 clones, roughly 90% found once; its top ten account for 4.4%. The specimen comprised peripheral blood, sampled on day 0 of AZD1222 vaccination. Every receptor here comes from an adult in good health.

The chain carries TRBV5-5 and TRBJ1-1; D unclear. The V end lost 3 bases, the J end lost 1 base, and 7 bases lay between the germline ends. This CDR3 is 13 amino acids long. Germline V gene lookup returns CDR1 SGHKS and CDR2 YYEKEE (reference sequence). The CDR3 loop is CASSWQKNTEAFF. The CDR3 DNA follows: TGTGCCAGCAGCTGGCAGAAGAACACTGAAGCTTTCTTT.

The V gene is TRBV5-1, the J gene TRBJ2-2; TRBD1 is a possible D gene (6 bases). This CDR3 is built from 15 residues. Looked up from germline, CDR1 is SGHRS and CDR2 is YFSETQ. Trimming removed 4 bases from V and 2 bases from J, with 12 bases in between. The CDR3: CASSGQGLNTGELFF. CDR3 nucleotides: TGCGCCAGCAGCGGCCAGGGGCTAAACACCGGGGAGCTGTTTTTT.

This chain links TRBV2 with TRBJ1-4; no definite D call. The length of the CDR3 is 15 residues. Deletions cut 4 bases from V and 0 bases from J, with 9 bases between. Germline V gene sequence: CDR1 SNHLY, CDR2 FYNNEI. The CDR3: CASSAGRSTNEKLFF. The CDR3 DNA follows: TGTGCCAGCAGTGCAGGACGGTCAACTAATGAAAAACTGTTTTTT.

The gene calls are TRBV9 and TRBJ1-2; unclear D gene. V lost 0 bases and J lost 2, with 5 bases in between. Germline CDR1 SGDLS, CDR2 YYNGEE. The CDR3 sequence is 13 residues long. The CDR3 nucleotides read TGTGCCAGCAGCGTAGACGGAAACTATGGCTACACCTTC. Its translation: CASSVDGNYGYTF.

The CDR3 reads CASSFRGWGVETQYF. CDR3 bases: TGTGCCAGCAGTTTTCGGGGATGGGGAGTGGAGACCCAGTACTTC. The V gene is TRBV28, the J gene TRBJ2-5, with D tentatively TRBD2 (5 bases). V was trimmed by 3 bases and J by 5 bases, leaving 16 bases between them. CDR1 and CDR2 (germline): MDHEN, SYDVKM. The CDR3 runs 15 residues.

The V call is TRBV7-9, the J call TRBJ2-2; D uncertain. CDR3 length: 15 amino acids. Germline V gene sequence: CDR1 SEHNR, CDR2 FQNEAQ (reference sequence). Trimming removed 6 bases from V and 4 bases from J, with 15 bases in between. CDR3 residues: CASRPTQGRTGELFF. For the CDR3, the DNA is TGTGCCAGCAGACCTACTCAAGGACGCACCGGGGAGCTGTTTTTT.

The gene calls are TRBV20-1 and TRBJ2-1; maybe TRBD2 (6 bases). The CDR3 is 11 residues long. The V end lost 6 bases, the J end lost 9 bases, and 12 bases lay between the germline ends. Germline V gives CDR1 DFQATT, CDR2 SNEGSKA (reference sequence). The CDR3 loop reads CSASRESEQFF. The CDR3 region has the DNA TGCAGTGCCTCCCGGGAGTCTGAGCAGTTCTTC.

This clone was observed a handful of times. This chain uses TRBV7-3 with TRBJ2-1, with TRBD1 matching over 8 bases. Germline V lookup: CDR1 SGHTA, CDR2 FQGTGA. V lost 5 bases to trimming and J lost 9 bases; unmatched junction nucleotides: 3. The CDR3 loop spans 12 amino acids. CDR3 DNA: TGTGCCAGCAGCCAGACAGGGGTTGAGCAGTTCTTC. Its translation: CASSQTGVEQFF.